The entry below gives a single TCR beta chain sequence along with its context. With a J-beta primer mix and a sample-barcoded 5' primer, a second PCR ran about 7 to 12 cycles. TCRdb fed the 5' RACE reads into MiXCR, producing one record per CDR3 protein. This sample yields roughly 1,500,000 distinct CDR3 sequences, of which 34% are seen a single time; roughly 10% belongs to the top ten. The data belong to a study of blood T cells in healthy people across ages. Samples had at least 7 million PBMCs isolated from them. V was cut by 6 bases and J by 0 bases, with 15 bases left in between. CDR1 is DFQATT and CDR2 is SNEGSKA in the germline V gene (reference sequence). The CDR3 contains 15 residues.

The rearrangement uses TRBV20-1 and TRBJ1-5, with no clear D. The TCR originated in a woman aged 25 to 39 in good health. What was sequenced was blood. The CDR3 here is CSALARLYSNQPQHF. Written as DNA, the CDR3 is TGCAGTGCCCTGGCCAGATTATATAGCAATCAGCCCCAGCATTTT.